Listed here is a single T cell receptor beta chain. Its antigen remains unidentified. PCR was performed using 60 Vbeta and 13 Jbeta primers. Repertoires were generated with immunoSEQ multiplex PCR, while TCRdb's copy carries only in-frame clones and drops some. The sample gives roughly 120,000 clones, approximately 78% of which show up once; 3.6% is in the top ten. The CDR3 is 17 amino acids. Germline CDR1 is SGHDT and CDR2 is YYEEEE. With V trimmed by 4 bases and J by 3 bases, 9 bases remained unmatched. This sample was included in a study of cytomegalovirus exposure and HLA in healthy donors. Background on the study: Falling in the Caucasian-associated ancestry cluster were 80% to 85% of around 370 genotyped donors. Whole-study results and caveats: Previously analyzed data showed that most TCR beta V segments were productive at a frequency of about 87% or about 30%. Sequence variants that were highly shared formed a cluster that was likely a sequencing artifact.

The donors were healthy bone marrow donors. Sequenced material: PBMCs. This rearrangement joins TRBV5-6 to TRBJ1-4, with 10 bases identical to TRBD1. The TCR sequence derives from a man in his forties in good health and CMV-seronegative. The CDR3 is CASSKTTGGLANEKLFF. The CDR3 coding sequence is TGTGCCAGCAGCAAGACGACAGGGGGCCTGGCTAATGAAAAACTGTTTTTT.